This paragraph reports one TCR beta chain. The antigen remains undetermined. These data are taken from a study of Tregs in tolerant kidney transplant recipients. Whole-study context: Mixed chimerism was transient after nonmyeloablative marrow transplants from related graft donors.

The protocol was immunoSEQ multiplex PCR, while the TCRdb copy is restricted to in-frame clones and leaves out a portion. The sample lists about 69,000 clones; roughly nine tenths were seen once. The V and J ends lost 0 bases and 7 bases, in that order; junction bases with no gene match: 5. The CDR3 consists of 15 residues. The V gene's germline CDR1 is SGHRS and CDR2 YFSETQ. Points from the study as a whole: The small number of patients limits these findings pending further validation.

The chain uses TRBV5-1 and TRBJ1-5, with TRBD1 identical over 9 bases. The sample was CD4+ T cells from blood, taken before the transplant. The source is a human donor who received a combined kidney and bone marrow transplant. CDR3 loop: CASSLGDRESQPQHF. The CDR3 coding sequence is TGCGCCAGCAGCTTGGGGGACAGGGAATCCCAGCCCCAGCATTTT.